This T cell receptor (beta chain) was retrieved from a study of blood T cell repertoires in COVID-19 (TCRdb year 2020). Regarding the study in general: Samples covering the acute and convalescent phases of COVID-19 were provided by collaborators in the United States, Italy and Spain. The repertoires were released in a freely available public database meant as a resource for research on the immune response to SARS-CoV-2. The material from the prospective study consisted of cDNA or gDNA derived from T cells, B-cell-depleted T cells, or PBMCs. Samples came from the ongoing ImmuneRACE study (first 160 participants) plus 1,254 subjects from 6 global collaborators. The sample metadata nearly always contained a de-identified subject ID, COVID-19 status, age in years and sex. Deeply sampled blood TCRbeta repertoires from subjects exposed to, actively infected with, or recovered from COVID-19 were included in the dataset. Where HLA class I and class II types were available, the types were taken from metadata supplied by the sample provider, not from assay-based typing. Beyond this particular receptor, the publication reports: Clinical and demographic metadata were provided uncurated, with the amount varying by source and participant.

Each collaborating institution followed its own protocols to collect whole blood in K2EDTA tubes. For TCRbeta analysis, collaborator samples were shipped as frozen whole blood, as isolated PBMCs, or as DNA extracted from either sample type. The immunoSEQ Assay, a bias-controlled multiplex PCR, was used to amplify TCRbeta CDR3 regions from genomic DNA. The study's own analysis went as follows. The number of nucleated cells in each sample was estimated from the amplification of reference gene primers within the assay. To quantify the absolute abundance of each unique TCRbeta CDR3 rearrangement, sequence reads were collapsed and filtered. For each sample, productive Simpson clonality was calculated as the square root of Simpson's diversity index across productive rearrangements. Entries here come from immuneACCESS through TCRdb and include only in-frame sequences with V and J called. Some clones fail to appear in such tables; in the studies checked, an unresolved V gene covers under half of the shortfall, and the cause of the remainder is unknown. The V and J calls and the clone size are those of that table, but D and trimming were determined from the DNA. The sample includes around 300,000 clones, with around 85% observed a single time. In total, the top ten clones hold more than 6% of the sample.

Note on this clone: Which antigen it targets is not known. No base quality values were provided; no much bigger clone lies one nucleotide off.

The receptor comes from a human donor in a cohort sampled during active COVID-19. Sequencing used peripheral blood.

The CDR3 is CASSLGSYGTVIYGYTF. The DNA sequence reads TGTGCCAGCAGCTTAGGATCTTACGGGACAGTAATTTATGGCTACACCTTC. The chain joins TRBV11-2 to TRBJ1-2; TRBD1 aligns with 7 central bases. V is cut back by 1 base and J by 5 bases, with 13 bases in the junction unmatched. From its cysteine to its phenylalanine, the CDR3 spans 17 amino acids. The sequence is cut down to CDR3 DNA, 51 bases in frame from base 1. In the germline V gene, CDR1 corresponds to SGHAT and CDR2 to FQNNGV.